These T cell receptor beta chains were read from a single sample in a study of Tregs in tolerant kidney transplant recipients. TCRdb keeps only in-frame clones here, not all; method: immunoSEQ multiplex PCR. The sample carries more than 60,000 clones, approximately 91% recorded once. This sample comprised CD4+ T cells from blood, obtained before the transplant. Receptors originate from a human donor who received a combined kidney and bone marrow transplant. Each CDR3 is given with its conserved first and last residue. The D gene is left open where the match is weak. The size of a clone is reported for some rows only, either as once, few or many, or as a class for expanded clones.

d_call	v_call	clone_size	j_call	cdr3_aa	cdr3_nt
.	TRBV7-8	.	TRBJ2-5	CASSLDSQETQYF	TGTGCCAGCAGCTTAGACAGCCAAGAGACCCAGTACTTC
.	TRBV19	.	TRBJ2-7	CASSIGGASYEQYF	TGTGCCAGTAGTATAGGCGGGGCCTCCTACGAGCAGTACTTC
TRBD1	TRBV19	.	TRBJ1-5	CASSRTGDSNQPQHF	TGTGCCAGTAGTAGGACAGGGGATAGCAATCAGCCCCAGCATTTT
TRBD2	TRBV7-3	once	TRBJ2-1	CASSPRLAGVNEQFF	TGTGCCAGCAGCCCACGACTAGCGGGAGTCAATGAGCAGTTCTTC
.	TRBV2	once	TRBJ1-2	CASSRQEGGYTF	TGTGCCAGCAGTAGACAGGAAGGCGGCTACACCTTC
TRBD1	TRBV18	.	TRBJ1-5	CASSGTGRLAGNQPQHF	TGTGCCAGCTCTGGGACAGGGAGGTTAGCTGGCAATCAGCCCCAGCATTTT
TRBD2	TRBV7-3	few	TRBJ2-7	CASSPTGIAGEQYF	TGTGCCAGCAGCCCAACGGGGATAGCGGGGGAGCAGTACTTC
TRBD1	TRBV5-1	.	TRBJ1-3	CASNTGTGGNTIYF	TGCGCCAGCAACACCGGGACAGGTGGAAACACCATATATTTT
.	TRBV2	.	TRBJ1-4	CASSGQRGTNEKLFF	TGTGCCAGCAGTGGACAAAGGGGTACTAATGAAAAACTGTTTTTT
.	TRBV5-1	.	TRBJ1-2	CASSLGSQTNGYTF	TGCGCCAGCAGCTTGGGTAGCCAAACCAATGGCTACACCTTC
TRBD2	TRBV27	.	TRBJ2-2	CASSFLSGINTGELFF	TGTGCCAGCAGTTTCTTGAGCGGGATAAACACCGGGGAGCTGTTTTTT
TRBD1	TRBV5-1	once	TRBJ2-3	CASSPDRGTDTQYF	TGCGCCAGCAGCCCGGACAGGGGAACAGATACGCAGTATTTT
TRBD2	TRBV28	.	TRBJ2-1	CASSLRTSWRYNEQFF	TGTGCCAGCAGTTTAAGGACTAGCTGGAGATACAATGAGCAGTTCTTC
.	TRBV7-2	.	TRBJ2-1	CASSLQGRSYNEQFF	TGTGCCAGCAGCTTACAGGGCCGCTCCTACAATGAGCAGTTCTTC
TRBD1	TRBV10-3	.	TRBJ2-1	CAISYNRDSNEQFF	TGTGCCATCAGTTACAACCGGGACAGTAATGAGCAGTTCTTC
.	TRBV18	.	TRBJ1-5	CASATGLNQPQHF	TGTGCCAGCGCTACAGGGTTGAATCAGCCCCAGCATTTT
.	TRBV7-3	once	TRBJ2-1	CASSLDAATYNEQFF	TGTGCCAGCAGCTTAGATGCGGCTACCTACAATGAGCAGTTCTTC
.	TRBV7-3	.	TRBJ1-5	CASSLVNQGQPQHF	TGTGCCAGCAGCTTAGTTAATCAGGGGCAGCCCCAGCATTTT
.	TRBV19	.	TRBJ1-2	CASSIWAQQANYGYTF	TGTGCCAGTAGTATATGGGCACAGCAAGCTAACTATGGCTACACCTTC
.	TRBV15	.	TRBJ2-1	CATSRDQGNEQFF	TGTGCCACCAGCAGAGATCAGGGCAATGAGCAGTTCTTC
TRBD1	TRBV11-2	once	TRBJ1-2	CASSLQGVYGYTF	TGTGCCAGCAGCCTTCAGGGGGTTTATGGCTACACCTTC
.	TRBV6-1	.	TRBJ2-6	CASRQYSGANVLTF	TGTGCCAGCCGACAGTACTCTGGGGCCAACGTCCTGACTTTC
TRBD2	TRBV18	once	TRBJ2-7	CASSSKRLAGDYEQYF	TGTGCCAGCTCATCCAAGAGACTAGCGGGAGACTACGAGCAGTACTTC
TRBD1	TRBV19	.	TRBJ1-5	CASSISGLRQGNQPQHF	TGTGCCAGTAGTATATCGGGTCTCCGACAGGGGAATCAGCCCCAGCATTTT
TRBD2	TRBV28	.	TRBJ2-7	CASSLSGASSAEQYF	TGTGCCAGCAGTTTAAGCGGGGCTTCAAGCGCCGAGCAGTACTTC
TRBD1	TRBV25-1	.	TRBJ2-7	CASSQGGQGFYEQYF	TGTGCCAGCAGCCAAGGGGGACAGGGTTTCTACGAGCAGTACTTC
TRBD2	TRBV10-2	.	TRBJ2-2	CASTAGAIVRNTGELFF	TGCGCCAGCACGGCGGGAGCGATTGTCCGGAACACCGGGGAGCTGTTTTTT
.	TRBV14	.	TRBJ2-1	CASSQDRNNEQFF	TGTGCCAGCAGCCAAGACAGGAACAATGAGCAGTTCTTC
.	TRBV6-5	.	TRBJ2-7	CASSYDSGLGGRAQYF	TGTGCCAGCAGTTACGATTCCGGACTAGGGGGGCGGGCGCAGTACTTC
TRBD2	TRBV5-4	.	TRBJ2-7	CASSFGLAGYEQYF	TGTGCCAGCAGCTTCGGACTAGCGGGATACGAGCAGTACTTC
.	TRBV28	.	TRBJ1-1	CASRTPGHLNTEAFF	TGTGCCAGCAGGACACCGGGACACCTGAACACTGAAGCTTTCTTT
.	TRBV6-1	.	TRBJ1-5	CASRWTHSNQPQHF	TGTGCCAGCAGGTGGACTCATAGCAATCAGCCCCAGCATTTT
.	TRBV19	.	TRBJ2-7	CASSPWGGTTSYEQYF	TGTGCCAGTAGTCCCTGGGGGGGGACAACCTCCTACGAGCAGTACTTC
.	TRBV9	.	TRBJ1-2	CASSSHRNYGYTF	TGTGCCAGCAGCTCGCACAGGAACTATGGCTACACCTTC
TRBD1	TRBV18	.	TRBJ2-5	CASSPMDRGQETQYF	TGTGCCAGCTCACCGATGGACAGGGGCCAAGAGACCCAGTACTTC
TRBD1	TRBV2	.	TRBJ2-7	CASSDGTGTGEQYF	TGTGCCAGCAGTGATGGGACAGGGACAGGCGAGCAGTACTTC
.	TRBV6-5	.	TRBJ1-4	CASSYSPQGAKLFF	TGTGCCAGCAGTTACTCCCCACAGGGCGCAAAACTGTTTTTT
TRBD1	TRBV27	few	TRBJ2-7	CASSPLGTGVNYEQYF	TGTGCCAGCAGTCCTCTGGGGACAGGGGTGAACTACGAGCAGTACTTC
.	TRBV15	once	TRBJ2-7	CATSRQTYEQYF	TGTGCCACCAGCAGACAAACCTACGAGCAGTACTTC
.	TRBV7-2	.	TRBJ2-7	CASSLQAYEQYF	TGTGCCAGCAGCTTACAAGCGTACGAGCAGTACTTC
.	TRBV4-3	once	TRBJ1-4	CASSQADQGKKLFF	TGCGCCAGCAGCCAAGCGGATCAGGGCAAAAAACTGTTTTTT
.	TRBV2	few	TRBJ1-2	CASSGETGLSISYTF	TGTGCCAGCAGTGGCGAGACAGGCCTCTCTATAAGCTACACCTTC
.	TRBV7-9	few	TRBJ1-5	CASSPPNQPQHF	TGTGCCAGCAGCCCCCCGAATCAGCCCCAGCATTTT
.	TRBV28	.	TRBJ2-7	CASSSPPGSEQYF	TGTGCCAGCAGTTCCCCTCCAGGGTCCGAGCAGTACTTC
TRBD1	TRBV7-3	.	TRBJ2-2	CASSPPGQGAFTGELFF	TGTGCCAGCAGCCCCCCGGGACAGGGGGCGTTCACCGGGGAGCTGTTTTTT
TRBD2	TRBV23-1	.	TRBJ2-3	CASKGRWASGSSTDTQYF	TGCGCCAGCAAAGGAAGGTGGGCTAGCGGGAGTAGCACAGATACGCAGTATTTT
.	TRBV4-1	.	TRBJ1-1	CASSLYSGYTEAFF	TGCGCCAGCAGCCTCTATTCAGGGTACACTGAAGCTTTCTTT